This TCR beta chain was sequenced in a study of CD8 T cells in ankylosing spondylitis. Study-wide results and caveats: Disease-linked clones had a CD8+ phenotype and relatively low frequency in peripheral blood. From matched ankylosing spondylitis synovial fluid, disease-linked clones were reportedly recovered at significantly enriched levels. Both synovial fluid and blood in reactive arthritis had previously been reported to carry some motif variants.

V trimming: 5 bases; J trimming: 8 bases; junction bases outside the gene matches: 7. The CDR3 contains 15 residues. Germline V gene lookup returns CDR1 SGHAT and CDR2 FQNNGV. A word on this clonotype: The target antigen is unknown.

Library preparation for TCR beta used quantitative 5'-RACE with molecular barcodes. TCRdb re-derived calls from the 5' RACE reads in MiXCR, one entry per CDR3 protein. The table lists about 160,000 distinct CDR3 sequences, around 17% of them singletons. This sequence joins TRBV11-2 and TRBJ2-1; 12 positions agree with TRBD2. The TCR was taken from a male donor with ankylosing spondylitis or in good health (not recorded which). What was sequenced was blood, either unsorted or a sorted T cell fraction (not recorded which). The DNA of the CDR3 is TGTGCCAGCAGCGCCACTAGCGGGAGGTATCATGAGCAGTTCTTC. This gives the protein CASSATSGRYHEQFF.